This entry features one TCR beta chain sequence. Its antigen is not known. The CDR3 contains 12 residues. The germline V gene has CDR1 MNHEY and CDR2 SMNVEV (reference sequence). V was clipped by 6 bases and J by 5 bases, with 7 bases between them. On the immunoSEQ platform, TCR beta CDR3s were sequenced at survey depth. The protocol was immunoSEQ multiplex PCR, while the TCRdb copy is restricted to in-frame clones and leaves out a portion. The sample holds fewer than 6,500 clones, under 70% seen once. This entry belongs to a study of CD8 T cell repertoires and HIV-1 epitope variants. Study observations and caveats: The TAALDMSHF plasma variant had no responses, unlike KF9 (roughly five clonotypes) and HW9 (one).

The sequenced sample was cultured CD8+ T cells derived from PBMCs. V gene TRBV27 combines with J gene TRBJ2-2; D is uncertain. This clonotype originated in a male donor with HIV. The CDR3 here is CASRARTGELFF. The CDR3 nucleotides read TGTGCCAGCAGGGCGAGGACCGGGGAGCTGTTTTTT.